This T cell receptor beta chain was identified during a study of blood T cell repertoires in COVID-19. Study at large: Material from acute and convalescent COVID-19 was sourced from the United States, Italy and Spain. The cDNA or gDNA used as material had been derived from T cells, B-cell-depleted T cells, or PBMCs.

The germline V and J ends were trimmed by 1 base and 0 bases, with 9 bases remaining between them. This CDR3 comprises 15 residues. Germline lookup yields CDR1 SEHNR and CDR2 FQNEAQ (reference sequence). The cohort comprised adults aged about 18 to 90 years residing in approximately 25 US areas. Libraries were prepared by immunoSEQ multiplex PCR; TCRdb keeps only in-frame clonotypes and omits some of them. This table has 400,000 to 550,000 clones, about 85% appearing once. The sequence was obtained from a young woman with acute COVID-19. Sequenced material: PBMCs or T cells enriched from blood (not recorded which). The gene calls are TRBV7-9 and TRBJ1-1; TRBD1 might be the D (6 bases). The CDR3 sequence is CASSLETGLNTEAFF. The DNA for the CDR3 is TGTGCCAGCAGCTTAGAGACAGGTTTGAACACTGAAGCTTTCTTT.